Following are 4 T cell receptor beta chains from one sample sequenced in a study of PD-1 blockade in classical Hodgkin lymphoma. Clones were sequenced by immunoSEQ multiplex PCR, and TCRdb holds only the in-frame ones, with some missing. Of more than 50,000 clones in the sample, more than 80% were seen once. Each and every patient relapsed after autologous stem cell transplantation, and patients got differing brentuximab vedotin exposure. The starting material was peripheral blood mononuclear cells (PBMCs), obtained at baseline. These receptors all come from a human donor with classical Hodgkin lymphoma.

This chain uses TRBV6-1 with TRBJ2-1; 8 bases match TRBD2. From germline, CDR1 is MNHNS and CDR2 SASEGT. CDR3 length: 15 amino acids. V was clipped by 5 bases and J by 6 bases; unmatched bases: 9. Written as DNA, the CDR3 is TGTGCCAGCAGTCACAACGGGGGGGCTATCAATGAGCAGTTCTTC. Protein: CASSHNGGAINEQFF.

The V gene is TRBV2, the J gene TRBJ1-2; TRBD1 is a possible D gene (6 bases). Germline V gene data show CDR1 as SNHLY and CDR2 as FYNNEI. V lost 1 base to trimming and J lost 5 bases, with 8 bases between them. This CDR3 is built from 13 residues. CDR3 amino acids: CASSEGTVYGYTF. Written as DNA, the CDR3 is TGTGCCAGCAGTGAAGGGACAGTATATGGCTACACCTTC.

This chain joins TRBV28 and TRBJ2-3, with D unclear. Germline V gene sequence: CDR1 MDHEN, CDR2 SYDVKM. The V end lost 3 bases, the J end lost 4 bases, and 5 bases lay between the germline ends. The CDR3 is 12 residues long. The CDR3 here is CASSFPADTQYF. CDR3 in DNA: TGTGCCAGCAGTTTCCCGGCAGATACGCAGTATTTT.

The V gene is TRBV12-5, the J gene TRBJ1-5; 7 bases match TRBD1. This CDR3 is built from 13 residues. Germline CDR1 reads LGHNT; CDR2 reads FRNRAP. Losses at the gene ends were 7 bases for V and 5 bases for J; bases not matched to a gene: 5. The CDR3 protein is CASAQGDYQPQHF. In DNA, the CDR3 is TGTGCTAGTGCCCAGGGGGACTATCAGCCCCAGCATTTT.